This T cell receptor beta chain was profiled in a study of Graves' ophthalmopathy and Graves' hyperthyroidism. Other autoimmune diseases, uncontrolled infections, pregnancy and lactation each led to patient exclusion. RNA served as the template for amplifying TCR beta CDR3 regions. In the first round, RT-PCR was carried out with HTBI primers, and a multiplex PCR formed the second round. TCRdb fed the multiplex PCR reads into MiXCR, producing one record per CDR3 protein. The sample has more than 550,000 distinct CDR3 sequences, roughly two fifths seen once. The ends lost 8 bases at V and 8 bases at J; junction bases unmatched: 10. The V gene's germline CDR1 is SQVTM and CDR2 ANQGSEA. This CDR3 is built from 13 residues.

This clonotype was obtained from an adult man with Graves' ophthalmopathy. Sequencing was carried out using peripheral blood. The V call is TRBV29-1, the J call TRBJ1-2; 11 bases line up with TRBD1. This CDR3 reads CSSSGQGDVGYTF. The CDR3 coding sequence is TGCAGCAGTTCGGGACAGGGGGATGTAGGCTACACCTTC.